This T cell receptor (beta chain) emerged from a study of shared clonotypes between healthy human individuals. In this sample, this clone turned up a few times. Its specificity is not known. Overall study findings and caveats: Having only a few donors restricted how much genetic and exposure-history diversity was captured. In contrast to clonotypes shared by all four donors, non-shared clonotypes had lower generation probabilities.

The CDR3 is 14 residues long. Trimming pared 4 bases from V and 3 bases from J, leaving 13 bases between. Germline V gene data show CDR1 as SGDLS and CDR2 as YYNGEE. Researchers divided each subset's genomic DNA evenly across several immunoSEQ plates. Authors' processing steps: Filtering was not the same, since immunoSEQ gave junction-only sequences without quality scores. Here immunoSEQ multiplex PCR was the method, and the copy in TCRdb shows in-frame clones only, minus some. D and trimming were read from the DNA, whereas the V and J calls and clone size are those reported in that table. Here the sample spans 850,000 to 1,100,000 clones, 77% being singletons.

The chain has TRBV9 and TRBJ1-2; D is perhaps TRBD1 (5 bases). Input material: memory CD4+ T cells from PBMCs. Subset meaning: CD45RA-negative fraction. The clonotype was recovered from a man aged 18 to 30 in good health. Some clones in this sample may be carry-over from other donors' samples. The CDR3 nucleotides are TGTGCCAGCAGCCCTCAGGGAATCTACTATGGCTACACCTTC. The encoded protein is CASSPQGIYYGYTF.